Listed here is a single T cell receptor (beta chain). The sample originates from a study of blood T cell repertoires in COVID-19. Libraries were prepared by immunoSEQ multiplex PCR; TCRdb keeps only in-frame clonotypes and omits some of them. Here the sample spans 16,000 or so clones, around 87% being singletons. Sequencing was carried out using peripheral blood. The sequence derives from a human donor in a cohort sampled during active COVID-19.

The chain's CDR3 is CASSQRGGYNEQFF. DNA of the CDR3: TGTGCCAGCAGTCAGCGGGGGGGGTACAATGAGCAGTTCTTC. This rearrangement joins TRBV6-2 or TRBV6-3 to TRBJ2-1, with 10 positions matching TRBD2. V lost 5 bases to trimming and J lost 4 bases; unmatched junction nucleotides: 2. The CDR3 is made up of 14 amino acids. The germline gives CDR1 MNHEY, CDR2 SVGEGT.